Each of the 30 T cell receptor beta chains below was sequenced from the same sample in a study of siplizumab effects on memory and regulatory T cells. Measured with immunoSEQ multiplex PCR; TCRdb has only the in-frame clones, and not every one. The profile shows 80,000 to 130,000 clones, about 92% of them singletons. Sequenced material: Tregs sorted from blood. Receptors originate from a human donor in good health.

This chain uses TRBV2 with TRBJ2-1, with 14 bases fitting TRBD2. Germline V gene lookup returns CDR1 SNHLY and CDR2 FYNNEI. V lost 8 bases and J lost 6; bases outside the gene matches: 3. This CDR3 spans 14 amino acids. The CDR3 nucleotides read TGTGCCAGCGACGGACTAGCGGGAGGCAATGAGCAGTTCTTC. This codes for CASDGLAGGNEQFF.

This chain connects TRBV2 to TRBJ1-4; D is possibly TRBD1 (5 bases). Germline V gene sequence: CDR1 SNHLY, CDR2 FYNNEI. This CDR3 is 15 amino acids long. The V gene lost 7 bases and the J gene lost 4 bases, with 16 bases spanning the gap. DNA of the CDR3: TGTGCCAGCACTCAGGGAGTCAGACGTAATGAAAAACTGTTTTTT. It codes for CASTQGVRRNEKLFF.

This sequence joins TRBV14 and TRBJ1-4; D may be TRBD1 (5 bases). CDR1 and CDR2 (germline): SGHDN, FVKESK. Deletions cut 4 bases from V and 14 bases from J, with 20 bases between. The CDR3 has 14 amino acids. CDR3 residues: CASSPVGRRDRLFF. Here the CDR3 DNA reads TGTGCCAGCAGCCCAGTGGGTCGCAGGGATCGCCTGTTTTTT.

This chain links TRBV10-3 with TRBJ2-1, with 9 bases that match TRBD2. The ends lost 10 bases at V and 8 bases at J; junction bases unmatched: 9. Germline CDR1 ENHRY, CDR2 SYGVKD. The CDR3 is 13 residues long. DNA of the CDR3: TGTGCCACCCGTAGCGGGAGTAGATATGAGCAGTTCTTC. Translated, it gives CATRSGSRYEQFF.

The CDR3 sequence: CASSFHPDTEQFF. The CDR3 DNA is TGTGCCAGCAGCTTTCATCCAGACACGGAGCAGTTCTTC. The chain employs TRBV7-3 and TRBJ2-1, with unresolved D. Trimming pared 3 bases from V and 10 bases from J, leaving 13 bases between. The CDR3 is made up of 13 amino acids. The germline CDR1 and CDR2 sequences are SGHTA and FQGTGA.

This chain uses TRBV30 with TRBJ2-2, with D tentatively TRBD2 (5 bases). The CDR3 extends over 16 amino acids. Looked up from germline, CDR1 is GTSNPN and CDR2 is SVGIG (reference sequence). V was shortened by 3 bases and J by 0 bases, with 14 bases between the two germline ends. This chain's CDR3 is CAWRAGDFANTGELFF. CDR3 in DNA: TGTGCCTGGAGGGCCGGGGATTTCGCGAACACCGGGGAGCTGTTTTTT.

This clone was found once. V and J are TRBV7-3 and TRBJ2-2; D possibly corresponds to TRBD2 (5 bases). The CDR3 spans 14 residues. With 2 bases removed from V and 1 base from J, the gap between germline ends came to 5 bases. Germline V gives CDR1 SGHTA, CDR2 FQGTGA. CDR3 DNA: TGTGCCAGCAGCTTAGCGGGGAACACCGGGGAGCTGTTTTTT. Amino acids: CASSLAGNTGELFF.

This rearrangement joins TRBV10-2 to TRBJ2-2; TRBD1 aligns across 9 bases. In germline, CDR1 is WSHSY, CDR2 SAAADI. The CDR3 is made up of 15 amino acids. After removal of 7 bases from V and 4 bases from J, the junction contained 7 bases not matched to a gene. CDR3 in amino acids: CASTQGAGSTGELFF. The DNA for the CDR3 is TGCGCCAGCACACAGGGGGCGGGGAGCACCGGGGAGCTGTTTTTT.

This chain uses TRBV9 with TRBJ2-1; TRBD2 aligns across 14 bases. The CDR3 is 17 residues long. V lost 4 bases, J lost 5 bases, and 8 bases stayed unmatched. CDR1 is SGDLS, CDR2 YYNGEE, per germline. The CDR3 protein is CASSYGLAGGQDNEQFF. In nucleotides, the CDR3 is TGTGCCAGCAGCTATGGACTAGCGGGAGGTCAAGACAATGAGCAGTTCTTC.

Of note for this clone: The germline gene is not matched at one end of the junction; a read error may be the cause. The CDR3: CASSSGTNNEQFF. The CDR3 DNA sequence: TGTGCTAGCAGCTCCGGGACTAACAATGAGCAGTTCTTC. The V gene is TRBV7-7, the J gene TRBJ2-1, with TRBD2 identical over 7 bases. The CDR3 extends over 13 amino acids. The V gene's germline CDR1 is SSHAT and CDR2 FNYEAQ (reference sequence).

The V gene is TRBV5-1, the J gene TRBJ1-1; D is possibly TRBD1 (6 bases). CDR1 and CDR2 from the germline V gene are SGHRS and YFSETQ. Trimming took 4 bases from V and 1 from J, leaving 8 bases between them. The CDR3 spans 13 residues. As DNA, the CDR3 is TGCGCCAGCAGCCCGGGACAGAACACTGAAGCTTTCTTT. It is translated as CASSPGQNTEAFF.

The chain joins TRBV6-1 to TRBJ2-5, with D possibly matching TRBD2 (6 bases). This CDR3 is built from 12 residues. The V end was cut by 5 bases, the J end by 5 bases, with 9 bases between. Germline loops: CDR1 MNHNS, CDR2 SASEGT. The DNA for the CDR3 is TGTGCCAGCAGTCCGGGAGTGGAGACCCAGTACTTC. Encoded protein: CASSPGVETQYF.

The chain uses TRBV19 and TRBJ2-1, with D perhaps TRBD2 (5 bases). Trimming cost V 0 bases and J 2 bases, with 14 bases left between them. Germline V gene lookup returns CDR1 LNHDA and CDR2 SQIVND (reference sequence). This CDR3 has 17 amino acids. The CDR3 sequence is CASSIEVAGRPYNEQFF. The CDR3 coding sequence is TGTGCCAGTAGTATAGAGGTTGCGGGTAGACCCTACAATGAGCAGTTCTTC.

The chain has TRBV28 and TRBJ2-1; 12 nucleotides match TRBD1. The V segment lost 4 bases and the J segment 6 bases; nucleotides outside the gene matches: 4. The CDR3 spans 15 residues. Germline loops: CDR1 MDHEN, CDR2 SYDVKM. The CDR3 DNA follows: TGTGCCAGCAGTTGGGACAGGGGGCTTTCCAATGAGCAGTTCTTC. Amino acids: CASSWDRGLSNEQFF.

The V call is TRBV5-4, the J call TRBJ2-3, with 7 bases that match TRBD2. CDR3 length equals 16 residues. V lost 4 bases and J lost 1; bases outside the gene matches: 9. CDR1 SGHNT and CDR2 YYREEE come from the germline V gene (reference sequence). In nucleotides, the CDR3 is TGTGCCAGCAGCGCTCGGGAGGCGGGAGGCACAGATACGCAGTATTTT. Protein: CASSAREAGGTDTQYF.

The chain uses TRBV19 and TRBJ2-2; TRBD2 matches 10 bases. The junction had 8 bases not matched to a gene; V was cut back by 7 bases and J by 6 bases. The CDR3 is 15 amino acids. From germline, CDR1 is LNHDA and CDR2 SQIVND (reference sequence). The CDR3 DNA is TGTGCCAGTATTCCGAGCGGGAGGGCCGCCGGGGAGCTGTTTTTT. Its protein is CASIPSGRAAGELFF.

J is TRBJ1-2 and V is TRBV19; D gene uncertain. The CDR3 sequence is 13 residues long. Trimming stripped 11 bases from V and 1 base from J, with 14 bases between. Germline CDR1 LNHDA, CDR2 SQIVND (reference sequence). The chain's CDR3 is CAAAPNDNYGYTF. The DNA of the CDR3 is TGTGCCGCGGCCCCGAACGATAACTATGGCTACACCTTC.

The V call is TRBV2, the J call TRBJ2-7; 7 bases line up with TRBD2. The trim removed 5 bases at V and 4 bases at J, leaving 8 bases unmatched. The CDR3 has 14 amino acids. Germline-derived CDR1 and CDR2 are SNHLY and FYNNEI. The CDR3 DNA reads as TGTGCCAGCAGTCAGCGCGGGGGACCTTACGAGCAGTACTTC. Amino acids: CASSQRGGPYEQYF.

The rearrangement joins TRBV6-5 to TRBJ2-7; TRBD2 aligns across 11 bases. J gave up 2 bases and V 6 bases, and 6 bases lay outside the gene matches. The germline gives CDR1 MNHEY, CDR2 SVGAGI. CDR3 length: 15 amino acids. The CDR3 sequence: CASSSTSGKTYEQYF. The CDR3 bases are TGTGCCAGCAGCTCGACTAGCGGGAAGACCTACGAGCAGTACTTC.

The chain links TRBV4-1 to TRBJ2-1, with 10 bases fitting TRBD2. The CDR3 sequence is 19 residues long. From germline, CDR1 is MGHRA and CDR2 YSYEKL. The V segment lost 4 bases and the J segment 0 bases; nucleotides outside the gene matches: 12. The CDR3 nucleotides read TGCGCCAGCAGCCCTAGGTGGCTAGCGGGAGCCAGCTCCTACAATGAGCAGTTCTTC. It codes for CASSPRWLAGASSYNEQFF.

J is TRBJ2-1 and V is TRBV18; D is possibly TRBD2 (6 bases). Deletions cut 4 bases from V and 2 bases from J, with 15 bases between. The germline V gene has CDR1 KGHSH and CDR2 LQKENI. The CDR3 consists of 16 residues. The DNA of the CDR3 is TGTGCCAGCTCACGGGCCGGGGGTAAAGCCTACAATGAGCAGTTCTTC. Translation: CASSRAGGKAYNEQFF.

V usage is TRBV6-5 and J usage is TRBJ2-1; possible D gene TRBD2, 5 bases. CDR3 length: 12 residues. V was pared by 5 bases and J by 12 bases, with 14 bases between. Germline V lookup: CDR1 MNHEY, CDR2 SVGAGI. The CDR3 loop reads CASSTNSGSQFF. DNA of the CDR3: TGTGCCAGCAGTACCAACTCGGGGTCGCAGTTCTTC.

This chain links TRBV9 with TRBJ1-2; D remains unclear. This CDR3 contains 15 residues. Germline CDR1 reads SGDLS; CDR2 reads YYNGEE. The germline V and J ends were trimmed by 2 bases and 0 bases, with 11 bases remaining between them. CDR3 DNA sequence: TGTGCCAGCAGCGTTCACGGACCTTCTAACTATGGCTACACCTTC. This codes for CASSVHGPSNYGYTF.

The chain employs TRBV18 and TRBJ2-6; D is undetermined. This CDR3 has 18 amino acids. The ends were cut back, 3 bases at V and 0 bases at J, with 15 bases in the middle. Germline assignment: CDR1 KGHSH and CDR2 LQKENI. The chain's CDR3 is CASSPAPGPNSGANVLTF. In nucleotides, the CDR3 is TGTGCCAGCTCACCGGCCCCAGGCCCCAACTCTGGGGCCAACGTCCTGACTTTC. Drawing the rest from reference TRBV18 and TRBJ2-6, the complete variable domain is NAGVMQNPRHLVRRRGQEARLRCSPMKGHSHVYWYRQLPEEGLKFMVYLQKENIIDESGMPKERFSAEFPKEGPSILRIQQVVRGDSAAYFCASSPAPGPNSGANVLTFGAGSRLTVL.

This clone has a single count. The CDR3: CASSQAVDYEQYF. The CDR3 bases are TGTGCCAGCAGCCAAGCGGTAGACTACGAGCAGTACTTC. The rearrangement links TRBV14 to TRBJ2-7; no clear D. Looked up from germline, CDR1 is SGHDN and CDR2 is FVKESK. Trimming stripped 1 base from V and 3 bases from J, with 7 bases between. The CDR3 length is 13 residues.

The chain combines TRBV4-1 with TRBJ2-5; 7 bases match TRBD2. The V gene's germline CDR1 is MGHRA and CDR2 YSYEKL. The V and J ends lost 1 base and 4 bases, in that order; junction bases with no gene match: 6. The CDR3 is 15 residues long. The CDR3 DNA follows: TGCGCCAGCAGCCAAGGTAGCGGGTCTCGAGAGACCCAGTACTTC. It yields the protein CASSQGSGSRETQYF.

V and J are TRBV10-3 and TRBJ2-5; 9 nucleotides agree with TRBD1. V shed 5 bases, J shed 0 bases, and the junction held 4 bases outside the gene matches. CDR3 length: 15 residues. Germline CDR1 and CDR2: ENHRY and SYGVKD. This CDR3 is CAISPGQGNQETQYF. The CDR3 region has the DNA TGTGCCATCAGTCCGGGACAGGGAAACCAAGAGACCCAGTACTTC.

This sequence joins TRBV7-9 and TRBJ2-2; D uncertain. V gave up 0 bases and J gave up 2 bases, with 7 bases separating them. Per the germline V gene, CDR1 is SEHNR and CDR2 is FQNEAQ (reference sequence). The CDR3 loop spans 15 amino acids. In DNA form, the CDR3 reads TGTGCCAGCAGCTTAGCGGTCGGCAACACCGGGGAGCTGTTTTTT. Its translation is CASSLAVGNTGELFF.

The J gene is TRBJ2-5, the V gene TRBV5-1, with TRBD2 identical over 9 bases. Germline-derived CDR1 and CDR2 are SGHRS and YFSETQ. The CDR3 extends over 18 amino acids. V lost 0 bases, J lost 7 bases, and 16 bases stayed unmatched. Here the CDR3 reads CASSLGGMPSGKGGTQYF. The CDR3 region has the DNA TGCGCCAGCAGCTTGGGCGGCATGCCTAGCGGGAAAGGGGGGACCCAGTACTTC.

The rearrangement uses TRBV7-3 and TRBJ2-1, with TRBD2 identical over 9 bases. The CDR3 covers 14 residues. The germline gives CDR1 SGHTA, CDR2 FQGTGA. The ends lost 6 bases at V and 2 bases at J; junction bases unmatched: 2. CDR3 nucleotide sequence: TGTGCCAGCAGGTTAGCGGGAGCCTACAATGAGCAGTTCTTC. Protein sequence: CASRLAGAYNEQFF.